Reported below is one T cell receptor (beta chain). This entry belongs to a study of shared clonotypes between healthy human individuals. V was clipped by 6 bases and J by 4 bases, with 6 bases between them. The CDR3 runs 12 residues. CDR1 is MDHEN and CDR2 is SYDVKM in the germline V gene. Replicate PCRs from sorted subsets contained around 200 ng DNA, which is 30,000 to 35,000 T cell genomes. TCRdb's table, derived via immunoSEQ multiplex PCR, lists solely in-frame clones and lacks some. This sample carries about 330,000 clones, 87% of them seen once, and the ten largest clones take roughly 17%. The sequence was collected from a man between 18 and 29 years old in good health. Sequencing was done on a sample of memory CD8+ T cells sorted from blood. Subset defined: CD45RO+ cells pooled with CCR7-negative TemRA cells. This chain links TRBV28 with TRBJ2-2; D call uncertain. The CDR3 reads CASSDGTGELFF. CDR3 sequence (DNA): TGTGCCAGCAGCGACGGCACCGGGGAGCTGTTTTTT.